This TCR beta chain was retrieved from a study of shared clonotypes between healthy human individuals (dated by TCRdb to about 2020). The study in broad terms: The cohort comprised a couple of women and a few men aged 18 to 49 years. For each donor, CD4 naive and CD4 memory were each given three plates, CD8 naive was given two plates, and CD8 memory was given one plate. Different laboratories and diverse techniques were used to prepare libraries and sequence TCR repertoires, to increase sequencing depth and limit assay-specific biases. Blood TCR repertoires of a handful of healthy adults were deeply sequenced to estimate repertoire size and the extent of clonotype sharing between individuals. Each donor's leukapheresis produced roughly between about 0.9 and 9.5 billion PBMCs. What the research found in general, with its limitations: Compared with non-shared clonotypes, the clonotypes found in all four sorted-subset donors had higher generation probabilities. Sampling was limited to blood, and TCR repertoires in tissue likely differ from TCR repertoires in blood. Even with the large sequencing depth, rarefaction of the sorted-subset datasets indicated that sequencing was incomplete. When a few donors were compared, the shared fraction of clonotypes was around 5.1% for naive CD4, approximately 3.5% for naive CD8, roughly 2.3% for memory CD4, and less than 0.45% for memory CD8. Pairwise subsampling led to the expectation that sequencing depth would affect the degree of clonotype sharing among donors. Because the study included a small number of donors, the genetic and exposure-history diversity represented was limited. Larger estimated clonotype richness was generally found for naive subsets than for memory subsets.

CD8 naive samples were obtained by positive selection for CCR7 among CD45RO-negative cells, yielding a CD45RA+CCR7+ population from which TemRA cells were excluded. Donors were healthy HIV-negative adults with no recently reported acute infections or vaccinations. Every donor was a Caucasian adult living in Nashville, Tennessee, USA. Blood was collected by leukapheresis, and PBMCs were isolated by Ficoll-Histopaque density gradient centrifugation and then cryopreserved in liquid nitrogen vapor phase. Analytical flow cytometry was used to check the purity and quantity of every magnetically sorted T cell population. Genomic DNA was isolated from each sorted fraction and quantified by UV absorbance on a Nanodrop 2000c. Using the deep immunoSEQ assay, multiplex PCR amplified TCR CDR3 regions from genomic DNA. Extracted genomic DNA from each cell subset was distributed evenly across all wells of several immunoSEQ 96-well plates, and each plate was treated as a replicate. Each replicate PCR for sorted subsets received 150 to 250 ng genomic DNA, equal to roughly 30,000 T cell genomes. Purified libraries were quantified with a Qubit 3.0 fluorometer, sized on a Bioanalyzer 2100, and re-quantified with the KAPA Library Quantification kit. A separate single-read 150-cycle Illumina NextSeq 550 flow cell was used to sequence each immunoSEQ 96-well plate. Per the original workflow: Because only junctional sequences without quality scores were contained in the immunoSEQ output, filtering matching that applied to full-length reads could not be performed. To assign V/J genes and CDR3, sequences were annotated using PyIR, a Python wrapper for IgBLAST v1.9, with IMGT germline references. Reads with weak V/J assignments (E-value above 1e-6), missing CDR3, stop codons, out-of-frame junctions, or ambiguous translated residues were removed. V3J clonotypes were defined by identical inferred V gene, J gene, and CDR3 amino acid sequence. To compute the percentage overlap between repertoires, the number of shared unique clonotypes was divided by the size of the smaller repertoire. Three approaches were used to assess repertoire richness: RTK rarefaction, the Chao1 estimator, and Recon v2.1 estimates of unobserved clonotypes. For all TCRbeta clonotypes obtained by the gDNA method from a few donors, generation probabilities were computed with OLGA. The table comes from immuneACCESS by way of TCRdb, which keeps in-frame sequences with V and J called. Part of the clones is missing from these tables; in studies checked, under half for an unresolved V gene and the rest for unknown reasons. V and J calls and clone size are given by that table; D and trimming were obtained from the DNA. In all, the sample holds approximately 2,000,000 clones, and just under 95% of those were seen once. The top ten hold about 1.7% of the sample.

A note on this clone: Its antigen has not been determined. Base qualities are not recorded, but no much larger clone differs from it by a single base.

CDR1 MNHEY and CDR2 SVGAGI are derived from the germline V gene. CDR3 length: 14 amino acids, cysteine to phenylalanine. Only the CDR3 portion is preserved as DNA: 42 bases, with reading frame beginning at the first base. V is shortened by 7 bases, J by 1 base, and the region joining them spans 13 bases. The receptor was isolated from a man in his late teens or twenties in good health. Some clones in this sample may be carry-over from other donors' samples. The V gene is TRBV6-5 and the J gene is TRBJ1-1; no D gene is confidently identified. The sequenced sample consisted of naive CD8+ T cells from PBMCs. The cell subset or site label corresponds to: CD45RA+CCR7+. The sequence in DNA is TGTGCCAGCACCTATACTGAAGGGAACACTGAAGCTTTCTTT. Its translation reads: CASTYTEGNTEAFF.